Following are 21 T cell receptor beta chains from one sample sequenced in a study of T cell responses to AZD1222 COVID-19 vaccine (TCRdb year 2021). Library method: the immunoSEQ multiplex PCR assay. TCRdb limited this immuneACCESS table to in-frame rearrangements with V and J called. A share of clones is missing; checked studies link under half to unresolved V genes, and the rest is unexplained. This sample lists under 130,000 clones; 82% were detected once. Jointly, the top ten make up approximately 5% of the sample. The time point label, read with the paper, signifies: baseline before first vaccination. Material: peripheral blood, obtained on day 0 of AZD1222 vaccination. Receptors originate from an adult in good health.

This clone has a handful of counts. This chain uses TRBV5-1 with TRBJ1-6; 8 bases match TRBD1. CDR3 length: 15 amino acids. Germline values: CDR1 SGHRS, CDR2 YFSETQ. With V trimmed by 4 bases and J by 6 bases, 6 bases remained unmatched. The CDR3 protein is CASSEGTGANSPLHF. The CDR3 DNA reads TGCGCCAGCAGCGAGGGGACAGGAGCTAATTCACCCCTCCACTTT.

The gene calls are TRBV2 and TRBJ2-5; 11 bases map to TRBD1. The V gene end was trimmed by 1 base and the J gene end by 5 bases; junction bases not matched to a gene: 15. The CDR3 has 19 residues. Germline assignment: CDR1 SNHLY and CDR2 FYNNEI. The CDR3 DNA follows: TGTGCCAGCAGTGAAGGGCTTTTGGACCGGGACAGGGGGTTGGAGACCCAGTACTTC. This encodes CASSEGLLDRDRGLETQYF.

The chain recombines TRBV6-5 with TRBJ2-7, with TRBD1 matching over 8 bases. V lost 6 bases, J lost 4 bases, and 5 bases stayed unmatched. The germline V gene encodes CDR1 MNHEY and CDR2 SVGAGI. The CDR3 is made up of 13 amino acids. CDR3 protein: CASSRTGMYEQYF. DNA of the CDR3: TGTGCCAGCAGCCGGACAGGGATGTACGAGCAGTACTTC.

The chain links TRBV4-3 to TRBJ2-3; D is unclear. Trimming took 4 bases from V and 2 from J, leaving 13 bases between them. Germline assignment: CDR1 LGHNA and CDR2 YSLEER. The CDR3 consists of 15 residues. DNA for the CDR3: TGCGCCAGCAGCCCCAGGTTGGGTATCACAGATACGCAGTATTTT. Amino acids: CASSPRLGITDTQYF.

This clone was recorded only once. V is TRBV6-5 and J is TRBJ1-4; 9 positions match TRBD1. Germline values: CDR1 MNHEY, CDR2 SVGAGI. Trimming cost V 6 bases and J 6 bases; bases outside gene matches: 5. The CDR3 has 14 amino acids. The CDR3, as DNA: TGTGCCAGCAGCGAGACAGGGGGGGATGAAAAACTGTTTTTT. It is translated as CASSETGGDEKLFF.

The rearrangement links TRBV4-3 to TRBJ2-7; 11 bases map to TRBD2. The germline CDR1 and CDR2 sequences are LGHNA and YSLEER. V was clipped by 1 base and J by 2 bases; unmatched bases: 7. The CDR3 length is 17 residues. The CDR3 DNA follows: TGCGCCAGCAGCCAAGGACTAGCGGGGTTCCTTACCTACGAGCAGTACTTC. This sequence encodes CASSQGLAGFLTYEQYF.

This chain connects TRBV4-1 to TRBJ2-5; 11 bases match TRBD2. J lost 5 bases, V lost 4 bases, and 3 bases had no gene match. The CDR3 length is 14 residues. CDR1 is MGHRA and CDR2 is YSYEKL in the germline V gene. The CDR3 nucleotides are TGCGCCAGCAGCCTAGCGGGGGGGCCGGAGACCCAGTACTTC. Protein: CASSLAGGPETQYF.

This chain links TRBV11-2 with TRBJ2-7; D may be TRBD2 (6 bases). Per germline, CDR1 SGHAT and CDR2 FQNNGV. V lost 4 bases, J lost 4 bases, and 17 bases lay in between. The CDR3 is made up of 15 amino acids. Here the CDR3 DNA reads TGTGCCAGCAGCTCGAGCCGACTAGTTACTTACGAGCAGTACTTC. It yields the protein CASSSSRLVTYEQYF.

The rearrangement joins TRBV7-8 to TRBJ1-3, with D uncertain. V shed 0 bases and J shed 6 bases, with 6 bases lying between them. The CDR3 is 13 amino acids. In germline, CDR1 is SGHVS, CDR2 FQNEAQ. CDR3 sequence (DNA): TGTGCCAGCAGCTTAGCCGGTCTAAACACCATATATTTT. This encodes CASSLAGLNTIYF. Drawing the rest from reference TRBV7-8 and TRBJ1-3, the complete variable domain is GAGVSQSPRYKVAKRGQDVALRCDPISGHVSLFWYQQALGQGPEFLTYFQNEAQLDKSGLPSDRFFAERPEGSVSTLKIQRTQQEDSAVYLCASSLAGLNTIYFGEGSWLTVV.

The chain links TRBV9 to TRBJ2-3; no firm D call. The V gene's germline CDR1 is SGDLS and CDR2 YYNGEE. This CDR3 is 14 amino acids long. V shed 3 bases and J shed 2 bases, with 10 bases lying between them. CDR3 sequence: CASSGAPTTDTQYF. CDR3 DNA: TGTGCCAGCAGCGGGGCCCCAACCACAGATACGCAGTATTTT.

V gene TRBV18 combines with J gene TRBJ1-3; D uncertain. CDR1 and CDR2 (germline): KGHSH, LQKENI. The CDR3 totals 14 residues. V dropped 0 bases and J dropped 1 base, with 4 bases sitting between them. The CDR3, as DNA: TGTGCCAGCTCACCACCGACTTCTGGAAACACCATATATTTT. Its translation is CASSPPTSGNTIYF.

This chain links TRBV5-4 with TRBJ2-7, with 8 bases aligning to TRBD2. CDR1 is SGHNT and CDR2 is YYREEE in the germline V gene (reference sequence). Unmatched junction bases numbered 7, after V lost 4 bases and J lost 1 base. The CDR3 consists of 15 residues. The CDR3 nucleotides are TGTGCCAGCAGCCGGGGGGGGCGACCATCCTACGAGCAGTACTTC. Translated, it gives CASSRGGRPSYEQYF.

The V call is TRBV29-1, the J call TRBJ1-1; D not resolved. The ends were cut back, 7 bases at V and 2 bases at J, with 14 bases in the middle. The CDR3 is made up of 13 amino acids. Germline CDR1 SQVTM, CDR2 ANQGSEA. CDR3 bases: TGCAGCGGACTGGCGGATCTAAACACTGAAGCTTTCTTT. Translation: CSGLADLNTEAFF.

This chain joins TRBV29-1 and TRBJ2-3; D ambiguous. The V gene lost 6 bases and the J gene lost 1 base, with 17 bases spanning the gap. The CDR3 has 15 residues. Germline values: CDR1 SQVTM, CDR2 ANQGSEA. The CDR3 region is CSVMGLGSGTDTQYF. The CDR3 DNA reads TGCAGCGTCATGGGATTGGGATCGGGCACAGATACGCAGTATTTT.

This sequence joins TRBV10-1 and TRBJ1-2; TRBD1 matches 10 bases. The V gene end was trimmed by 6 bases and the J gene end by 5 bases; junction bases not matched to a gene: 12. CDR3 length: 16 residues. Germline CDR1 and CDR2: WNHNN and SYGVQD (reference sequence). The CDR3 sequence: CASSTKGQGLPYGYTF. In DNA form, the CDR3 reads TGCGCCAGCAGCACAAAGGGACAGGGGCTTCCTTATGGCTACACCTTC.

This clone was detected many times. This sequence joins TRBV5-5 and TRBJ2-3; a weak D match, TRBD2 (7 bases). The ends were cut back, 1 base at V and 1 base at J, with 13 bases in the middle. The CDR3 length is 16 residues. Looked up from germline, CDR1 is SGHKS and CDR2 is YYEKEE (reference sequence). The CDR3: CASSLQWRGRTDTQYF. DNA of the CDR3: TGTGCCAGCAGCTTGCAATGGCGGGGGCGCACAGATACGCAGTATTTT.

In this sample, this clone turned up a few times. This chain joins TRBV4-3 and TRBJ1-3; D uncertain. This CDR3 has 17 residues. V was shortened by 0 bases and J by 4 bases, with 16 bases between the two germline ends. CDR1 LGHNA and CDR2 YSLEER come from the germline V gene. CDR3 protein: CASSQDAPFNKGNTIYF. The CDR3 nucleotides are TGCGCCAGCAGCCAAGACGCCCCCTTTAACAAAGGAAACACCATATATTTT.

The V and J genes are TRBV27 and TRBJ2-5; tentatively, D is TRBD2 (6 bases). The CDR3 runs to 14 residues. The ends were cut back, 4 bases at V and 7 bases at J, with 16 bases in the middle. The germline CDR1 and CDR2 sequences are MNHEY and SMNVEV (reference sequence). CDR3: CASSSRVLGGTQYF. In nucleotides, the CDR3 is TGTGCCAGCAGTTCGCGGGTCCTGGGGGGGACCCAGTACTTC.

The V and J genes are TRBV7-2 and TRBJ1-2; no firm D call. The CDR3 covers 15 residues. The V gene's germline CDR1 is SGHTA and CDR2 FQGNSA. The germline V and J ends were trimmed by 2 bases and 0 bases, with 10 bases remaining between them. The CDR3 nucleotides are TGTGCCAGCAGCTTAACAGCCAATTCTAACTATGGCTACACCTTC. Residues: CASSLTANSNYGYTF.

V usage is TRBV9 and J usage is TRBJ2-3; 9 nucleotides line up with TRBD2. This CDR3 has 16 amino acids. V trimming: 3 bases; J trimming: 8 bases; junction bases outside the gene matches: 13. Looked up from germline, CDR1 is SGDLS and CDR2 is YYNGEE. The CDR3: CASSARGLASQGTQYF. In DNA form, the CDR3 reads TGTGCCAGCAGCGCCCGGGGACTAGCCTCCCAAGGTACGCAGTATTTT.

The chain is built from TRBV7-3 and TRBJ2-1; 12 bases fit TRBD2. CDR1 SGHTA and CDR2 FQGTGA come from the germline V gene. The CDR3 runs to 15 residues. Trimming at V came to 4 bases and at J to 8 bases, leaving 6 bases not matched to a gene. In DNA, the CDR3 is TGTGCCAGCAGCTCCCTAGCGGGGGGGCATGATGAGCAGTTCTTC. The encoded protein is CASSSLAGGHDEQFF.